The T cell receptor (beta chain) under discussion was sequenced for a study of cytomegalovirus exposure and HLA in healthy donors. Study observations and caveats: Per a later analysis, HLA-associated TCR beta chains showed more clonal expansion than other, equally common TCR beta chains.

V was clipped by 4 bases and J by 2 bases; unmatched bases: 6. The CDR3 runs to 17 residues. Germline values: CDR1 SNHLY, CDR2 FYNNEI. Concerning this clone: As yet, its antigen is unknown.

PCR primers comprised 60 Vbeta and 13 Jbeta primers. Generated by immunoSEQ multiplex PCR, the TCRdb table keeps only in-frame clones and is missing some. The data hold over 150,000 clones, with 85% observed a single time. Sequenced material: PBMCs. This clonotype originated in a boy younger than 10 in good health and CMV-seronegative. V gene TRBV2 combines with J gene TRBJ2-3, with 13 bases matching TRBD2. The CDR3 bases are TGTGCCAGCAGTGGACTAGCGGGAGGAGGGCTCACAGATACGCAGTATTTT. Translation gives CASSGLAGGGLTDTQYF.